The sequence of this T cell receptor (beta chain) was determined in a study of blood T cell repertoires in COVID-19. The overall study: Researchers got acute and convalescent COVID-19 samples from the United States, Italy and Spain. The cDNA or gDNA used as material had been derived from T cells, B-cell-depleted T cells, or PBMCs.

Authors' data handling: The authors estimated nucleated cell counts from reference gene primer amplification. Clones were sequenced by immunoSEQ multiplex PCR, and TCRdb holds only the in-frame ones, with some missing. From that table come the V and J calls and clone size; the DNA was used to work out D and trimming. The sample has some 55,000 clones, about 89% seen once; the top ten hold around 6.3%. With V trimmed by 7 bases and J by 1 base, 8 bases remained unmatched. Germline V gene lookup returns CDR1 MNHEY and CDR2 SMNVEV (reference sequence). The CDR3 spans 17 residues. This TCR derives from a man aged 55 to 70 with acute or convalescent COVID-19. The sample was peripheral blood. The J gene is TRBJ2-3, the V gene TRBV27; 13 bases match TRBD2. CDR3 sequence reads: CASTPVGTSGGTDTQYF. As DNA, the CDR3 is TGTGCCAGCACGCCGGTCGGGACTAGCGGGGGCACAGATACGCAGTATTTT.